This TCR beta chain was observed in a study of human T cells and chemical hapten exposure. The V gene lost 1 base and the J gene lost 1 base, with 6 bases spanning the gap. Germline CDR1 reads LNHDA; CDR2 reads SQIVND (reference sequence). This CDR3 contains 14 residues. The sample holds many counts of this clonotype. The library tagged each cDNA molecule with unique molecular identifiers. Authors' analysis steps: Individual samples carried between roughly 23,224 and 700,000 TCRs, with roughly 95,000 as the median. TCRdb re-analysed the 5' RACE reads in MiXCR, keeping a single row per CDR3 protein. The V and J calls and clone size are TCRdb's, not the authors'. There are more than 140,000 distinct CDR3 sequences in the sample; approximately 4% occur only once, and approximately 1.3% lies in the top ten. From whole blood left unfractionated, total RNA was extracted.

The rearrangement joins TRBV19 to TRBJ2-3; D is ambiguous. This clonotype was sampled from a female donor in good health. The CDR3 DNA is TGTGCCAGTAGTATAGCGGCTGGCACAGATACGCAGTATTTT. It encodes CASSIAAGTDTQYF.